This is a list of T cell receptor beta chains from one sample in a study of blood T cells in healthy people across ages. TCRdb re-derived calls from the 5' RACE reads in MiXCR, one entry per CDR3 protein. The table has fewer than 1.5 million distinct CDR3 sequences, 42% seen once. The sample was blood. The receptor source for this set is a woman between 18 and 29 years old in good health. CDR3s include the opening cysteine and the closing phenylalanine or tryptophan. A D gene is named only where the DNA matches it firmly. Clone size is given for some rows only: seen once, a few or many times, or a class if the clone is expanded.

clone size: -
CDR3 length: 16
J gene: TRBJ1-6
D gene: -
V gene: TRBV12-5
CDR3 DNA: TGTGCTAGTGGGAGGGGGACGGTGAATAATAATTCACCCCTCCACTTT
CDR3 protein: CASGRGTVNNNSPLHF

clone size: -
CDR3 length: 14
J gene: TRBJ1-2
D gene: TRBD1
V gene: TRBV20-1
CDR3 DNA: TGCAGTGCTCACGGACAGGGACATAACTATGGCTACACCTTC
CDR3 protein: CSAHGQGHNYGYTF

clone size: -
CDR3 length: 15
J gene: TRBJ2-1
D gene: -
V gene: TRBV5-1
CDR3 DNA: TGCGCCAGCAGCTCCCGGGACGGAGGACCTAATGAGCAGTTCTTC
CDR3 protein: CASSSRDGGPNEQFF

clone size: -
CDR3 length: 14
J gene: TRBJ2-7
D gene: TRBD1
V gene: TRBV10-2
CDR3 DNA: TGCGCCAGCAGACGCCGGGACAGGTCCTACGAGCAGTACTTC
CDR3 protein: CASRRRDRSYEQYF

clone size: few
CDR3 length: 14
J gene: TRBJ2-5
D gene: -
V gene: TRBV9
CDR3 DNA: TGTGCCAGTAGTGCCTCCGGGGCCCAAGAGACCCAGTACTTC
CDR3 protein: CASSASGAQETQYF

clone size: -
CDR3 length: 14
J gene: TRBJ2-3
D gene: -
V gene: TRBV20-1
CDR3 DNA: TGCAGTTTAACCGGGACACATTCCACGGATACGCAGTATTTT
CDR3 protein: CSLTGTHSTDTQYF

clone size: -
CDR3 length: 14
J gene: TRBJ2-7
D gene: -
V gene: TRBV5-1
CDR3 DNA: TGCGCCAGCAGCTTGAACACATACTCCTACGAGCAGTACTTC
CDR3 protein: CASSLNTYSYEQYF

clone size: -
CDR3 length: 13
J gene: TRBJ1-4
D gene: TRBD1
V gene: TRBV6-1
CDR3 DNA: TGTGCCAGCCGGGACAGGGGGAATGAAAAACTGTTTTTT
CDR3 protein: CASRDRGNEKLFF

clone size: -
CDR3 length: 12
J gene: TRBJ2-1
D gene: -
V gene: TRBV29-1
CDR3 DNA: TGCAGCGTTCTAGGGGCTACCTACGAGCAGTTCTTC
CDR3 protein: CSVLGATYEQFF

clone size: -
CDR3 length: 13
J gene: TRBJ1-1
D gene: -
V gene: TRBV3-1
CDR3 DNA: TGTGCCAGCAGCCAAGTTGTGAACACTGAAGCTTTCTTT
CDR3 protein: CASSQVVNTEAFF

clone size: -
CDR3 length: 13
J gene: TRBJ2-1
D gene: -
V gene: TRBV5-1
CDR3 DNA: TGCGCCAGCAGCTTTTCCCGTCAAGAGACCCAGTTCTTC
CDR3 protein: CASSFSRQETQFF

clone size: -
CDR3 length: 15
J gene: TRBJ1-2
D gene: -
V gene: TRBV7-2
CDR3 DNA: TGTGCCAGCAGCGAGCCGAGGAAAGCTAACTATGGCTACACCTTC
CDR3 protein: CASSEPRKANYGYTF

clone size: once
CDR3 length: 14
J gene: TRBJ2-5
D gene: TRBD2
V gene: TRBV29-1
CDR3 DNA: TGCAGCGCAGCGGGAGGCCCCTTCGGGGAGACCCAGTACTTC
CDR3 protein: CSAAGGPFGETQYF

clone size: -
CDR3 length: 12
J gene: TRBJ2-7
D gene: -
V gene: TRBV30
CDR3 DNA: TGTGCCTGGATGGGATCTTCCTACGAGCAGTACTTC
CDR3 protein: CAWMGSSYEQYF

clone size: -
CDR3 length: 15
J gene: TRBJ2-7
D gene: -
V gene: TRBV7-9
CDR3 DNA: TGTGCCAGCAGCCCCGAAGGAGGACCCTACTACGAGCAGTACTTC
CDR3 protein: CASSPEGGPYYEQYF

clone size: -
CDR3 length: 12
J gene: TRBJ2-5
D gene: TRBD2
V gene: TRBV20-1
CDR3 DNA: TGCAGTGCTGTGGCGGGAGGCGGGGAGCAGTACTTC
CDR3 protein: CSAVAGGGEQYF

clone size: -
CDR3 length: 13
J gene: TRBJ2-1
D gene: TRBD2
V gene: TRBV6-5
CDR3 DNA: TGTGCCACCAGGTTAGCGGGAGGGGGTGAGCAGTTCTTC
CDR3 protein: CATRLAGGGEQFF

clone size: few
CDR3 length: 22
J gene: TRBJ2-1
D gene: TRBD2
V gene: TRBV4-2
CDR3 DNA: TGTGCCAGCAGCCAACTTCCTATCTGGACTAGCGGGGGGCCAAGCTCCTACAATGAGCAGTTCTTC
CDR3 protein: CASSQLPIWTSGGPSSYNEQFF

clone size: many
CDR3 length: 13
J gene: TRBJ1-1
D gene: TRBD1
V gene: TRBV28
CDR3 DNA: TGTGCCAGCAGCCGACAGGGTAGAACTGAAGCTTTCTTT
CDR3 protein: CASSRQGRTEAFF

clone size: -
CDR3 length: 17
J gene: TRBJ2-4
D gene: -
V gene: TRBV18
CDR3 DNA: TGTGCCAGCTCACCACCTAACCAGCGGGTCCGAGAGGGCATTCAGTACTTC
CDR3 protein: CASSPPNQRVREGIQYF

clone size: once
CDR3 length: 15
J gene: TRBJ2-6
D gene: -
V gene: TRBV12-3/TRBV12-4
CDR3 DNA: TGTGCCAGCAGTTCAGGGGTGAACGGGGCCAACGTCCTGACTTTC
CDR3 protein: CASSSGVNGANVLTF

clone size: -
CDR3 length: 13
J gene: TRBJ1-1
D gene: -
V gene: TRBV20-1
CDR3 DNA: TGCAGTGCTAGAACAGTCCTGAACACTGAAGCTTTCTTT
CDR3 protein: CSARTVLNTEAFF

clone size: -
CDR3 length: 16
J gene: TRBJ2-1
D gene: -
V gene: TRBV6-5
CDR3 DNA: TGTGCCAGCAGTTTTTCGATTCCAGCTTTGGGTGCCGAGCAGTTCTTC
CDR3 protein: CASSFSIPALGAEQFF

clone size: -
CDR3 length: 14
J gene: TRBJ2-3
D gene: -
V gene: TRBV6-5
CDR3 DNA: TGTGCCACCGAAAAACAGGGAGAGGAAGATACGCAGTATTTT
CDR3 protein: CATEKQGEEDTQYF

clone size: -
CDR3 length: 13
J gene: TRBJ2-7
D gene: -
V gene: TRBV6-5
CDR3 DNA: TGTGCCAGCAGTTACTCAAGGACGAATGAGCAGTACTTC
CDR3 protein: CASSYSRTNEQYF

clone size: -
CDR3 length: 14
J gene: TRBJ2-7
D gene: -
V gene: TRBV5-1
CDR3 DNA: TGCGCCAGCAGCTTGGATGGTCGCCTCTACGAGCAGTACTTC
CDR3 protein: CASSLDGRLYEQYF

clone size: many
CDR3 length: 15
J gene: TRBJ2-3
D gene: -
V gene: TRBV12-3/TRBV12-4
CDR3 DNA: TGTGCCAGCAGTTCCTCACCCCCTAGCACAGATACGCAGTATTTT
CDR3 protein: CASSSSPPSTDTQYF

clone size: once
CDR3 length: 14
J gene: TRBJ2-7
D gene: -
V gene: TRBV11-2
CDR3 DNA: TGTGCCAGCAGCTGGACGAGAGCGAACTTCGAGCAGTACTTC
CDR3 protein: CASSWTRANFEQYF

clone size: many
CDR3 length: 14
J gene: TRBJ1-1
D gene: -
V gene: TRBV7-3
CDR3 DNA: TGTGCCAGCAGCTTGCTGGGGGGGAACACTGAAGCTTTCTTT
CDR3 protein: CASSLLGGNTEAFF

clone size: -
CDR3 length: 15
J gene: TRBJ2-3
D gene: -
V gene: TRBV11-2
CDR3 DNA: TGTGCCAGCAGCTTAGAGTCCAGGGACGCAGATACGCAGTATTTT
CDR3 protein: CASSLESRDADTQYF

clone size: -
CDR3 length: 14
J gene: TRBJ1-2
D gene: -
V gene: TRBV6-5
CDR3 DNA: TGTGCCAGCAGTACGGCCCTCGGGGGCTATGGCTACACCTTC
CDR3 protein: CASSTALGGYGYTF

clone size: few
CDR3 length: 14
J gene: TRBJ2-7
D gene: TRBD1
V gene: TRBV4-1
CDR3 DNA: TGCGCCAGCAGCTTCGGGACAGTCTCGGGGGAGCAGTACTTC
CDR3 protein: CASSFGTVSGEQYF

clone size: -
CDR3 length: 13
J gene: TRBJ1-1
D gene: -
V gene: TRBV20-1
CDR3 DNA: TGCAGTGCTCGAGAGACAGGGAACACTGAAGCTTTCTTT
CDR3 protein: CSARETGNTEAFF

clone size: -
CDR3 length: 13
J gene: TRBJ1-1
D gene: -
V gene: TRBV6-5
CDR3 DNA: TGTGCCAGCAGTAACCCACAGGGAACTGAAGCTTTCTTT
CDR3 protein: CASSNPQGTEAFF

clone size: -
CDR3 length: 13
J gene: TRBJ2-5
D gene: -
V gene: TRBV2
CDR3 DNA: TGTGCCAGCAGAGAACAGACTACTCCGACCCAGTACTTC
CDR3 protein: CASREQTTPTQYF

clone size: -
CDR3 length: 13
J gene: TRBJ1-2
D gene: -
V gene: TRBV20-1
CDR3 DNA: TGCAGTGCTATGGTGGGGTCTGGCTATGGCTACACCTTC
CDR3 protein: CSAMVGSGYGYTF

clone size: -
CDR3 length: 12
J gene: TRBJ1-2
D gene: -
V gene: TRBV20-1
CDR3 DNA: TGCAGTGCTAGAGGAGGGGTGAGTGGCTACACCTTC
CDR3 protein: CSARGGVSGYTF

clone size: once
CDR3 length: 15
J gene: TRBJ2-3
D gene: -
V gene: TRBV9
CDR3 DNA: TGTGCCAGCAGCCCTGGGTCTCTACTCACAGCTACGCAGTATTTT
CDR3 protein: CASSPGSLLTATQYF

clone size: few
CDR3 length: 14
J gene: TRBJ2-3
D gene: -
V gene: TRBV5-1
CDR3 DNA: TGCGCCAGCAGCGGTTCAGCGGGTCAAGATACGCAGTATTTT
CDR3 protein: CASSGSAGQDTQYF

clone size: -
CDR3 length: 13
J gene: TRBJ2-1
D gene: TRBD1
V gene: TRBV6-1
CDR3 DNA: TGTGCCAGCATGGAAGGACAGGGAAATGAGCAGTTCTTC
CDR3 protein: CASMEGQGNEQFF

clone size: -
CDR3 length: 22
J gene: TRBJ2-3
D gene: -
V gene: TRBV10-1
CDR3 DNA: TGCGCCAGCAGTGCTGTACGGCCAAGCGATTCCCACGACAGGTACCTCACAGATACGCAGTATTTT
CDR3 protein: CASSAVRPSDSHDRYLTDTQYF

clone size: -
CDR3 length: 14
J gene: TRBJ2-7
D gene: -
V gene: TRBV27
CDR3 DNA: TGTGCCAGCAGTTTGAGGCTAGCGCCCTACGAGCAGTACTTC
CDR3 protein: CASSLRLAPYEQYF

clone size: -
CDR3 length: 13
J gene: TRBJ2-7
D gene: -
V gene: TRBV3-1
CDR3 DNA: TGTGCCAGCAGCGCGGACTCGAGGGACGAGCAGTACTTC
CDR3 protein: CASSADSRDEQYF

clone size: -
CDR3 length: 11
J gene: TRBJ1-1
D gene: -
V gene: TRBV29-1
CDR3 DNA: TGCAGCGCTACCCAGAGCGGTGAAGCTTTCTTT
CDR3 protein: CSATQSGEAFF

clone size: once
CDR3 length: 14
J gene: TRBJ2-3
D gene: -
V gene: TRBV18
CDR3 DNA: TGTGCCAGCGCCCGTGACCAAGCGGCAGATACGCAGTATTTT
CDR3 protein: CASARDQAADTQYF